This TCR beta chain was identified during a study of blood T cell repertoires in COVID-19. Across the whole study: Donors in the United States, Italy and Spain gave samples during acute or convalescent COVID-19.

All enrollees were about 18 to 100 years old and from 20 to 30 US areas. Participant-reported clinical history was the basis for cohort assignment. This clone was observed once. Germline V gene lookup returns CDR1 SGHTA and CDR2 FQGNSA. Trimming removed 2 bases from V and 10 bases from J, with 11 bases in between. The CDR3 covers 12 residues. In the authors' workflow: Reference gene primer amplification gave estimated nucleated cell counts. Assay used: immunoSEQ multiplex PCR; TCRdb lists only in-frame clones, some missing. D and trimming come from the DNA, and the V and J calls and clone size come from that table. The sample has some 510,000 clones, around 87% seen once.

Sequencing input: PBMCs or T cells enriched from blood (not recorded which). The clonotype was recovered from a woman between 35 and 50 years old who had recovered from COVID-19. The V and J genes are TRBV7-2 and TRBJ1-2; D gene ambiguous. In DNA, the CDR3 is TGTGCCAGCAGCTTAAATCTGGAGGTCTACACCTTC. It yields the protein CASSLNLEVYTF.